This section outlines one TCR beta chain sequence together with its context. The antigen is undetermined. This sample is part of a study of cytomegalovirus exposure and HLA in healthy donors. Notes on the study in general: TCR beta V- and J-gene trimming, according to a later analysis, was linked to a missense DCLRE1C variant.

Germline CDR1 and CDR2: SGHRS and YFSETQ. The V end lost 1 base, the J end lost 4 bases, and 8 bases lay between the germline ends. The CDR3 runs 13 residues. This PCR relied on a set of 60 Vbeta primers and 13 Jbeta primers. The repertoire was sequenced with immunoSEQ multiplex PCR; TCRdb's copy has only in-frame clones and lacks some. The table includes 83,000 or so clones, roughly four fifths detected once. V usage is TRBV5-1 and J usage is TRBJ1-2; the D is unclear. This sequence originates from a woman aged 30 to 39 in good health and CMV-seronegative. The sample consisted of PBMCs. The CDR3 DNA reads TGCGCCAGCAGCTTGCCTGAGTCCTATGGCTACACCTTC. Amino acid sequence: CASSLPESYGYTF.